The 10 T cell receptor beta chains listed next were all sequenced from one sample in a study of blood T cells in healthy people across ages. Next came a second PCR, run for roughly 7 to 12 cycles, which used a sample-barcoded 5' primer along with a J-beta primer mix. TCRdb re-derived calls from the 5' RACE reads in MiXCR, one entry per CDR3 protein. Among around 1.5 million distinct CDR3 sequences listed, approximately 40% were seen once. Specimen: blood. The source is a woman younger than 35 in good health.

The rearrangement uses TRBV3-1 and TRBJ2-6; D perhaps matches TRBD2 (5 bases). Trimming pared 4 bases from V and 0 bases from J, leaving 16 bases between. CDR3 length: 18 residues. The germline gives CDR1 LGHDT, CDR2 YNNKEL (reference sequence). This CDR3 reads CASSPRGKLSSGANVLTF. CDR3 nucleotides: TGTGCCAGCAGCCCCCGAGGGAAACTTTCCTCTGGGGCCAACGTCCTGACTTTC.

The CDR3 sequence is CASSEALFRDRGLYEQYF. CDR3 bases: TGTGCCAGCAGTGAAGCTTTGTTCCGGGACAGGGGACTATACGAGCAGTACTTC. The chain has TRBV6-1 and TRBJ2-5; 10 nucleotides agree with TRBD1. The end of the DNA fits TRBJ2-7 better, so the J call may be wrong. The CDR3 spans 18 residues. CDR1 and CDR2 from the germline V gene are MNHNS and SASEGT.

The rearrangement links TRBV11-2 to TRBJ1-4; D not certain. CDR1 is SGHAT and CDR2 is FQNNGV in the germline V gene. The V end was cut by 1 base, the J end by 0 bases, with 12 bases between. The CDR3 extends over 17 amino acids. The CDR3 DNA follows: TGTGCCAGCAGCTTAGCCGTTACAATGTCAACTAATGAAAAACTGTTTTTT. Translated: CASSLAVTMSTNEKLFF.

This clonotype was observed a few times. This CDR3 reads CASRQAGTLGKLFF. The CDR3 nucleotides are TGTGCCAGCCGACAAGCCGGGACTTTGGGAAAACTGTTTTTT. The J gene is TRBJ1-4, the V gene TRBV12-3 or TRBV12-4; tentatively, D is TRBD1 (5 bases). This CDR3 region has 14 residues. V was shortened by 8 bases and J by 10 bases, with 20 bases between the two germline ends.

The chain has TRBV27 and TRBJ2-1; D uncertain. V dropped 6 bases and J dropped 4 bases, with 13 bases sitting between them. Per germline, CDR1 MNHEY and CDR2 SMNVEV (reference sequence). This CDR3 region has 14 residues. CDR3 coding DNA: TGTGCCAGCAGGTCCCTGGGCGTTTACAATGAGCAGTTCTTC. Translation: CASRSLGVYNEQFF.

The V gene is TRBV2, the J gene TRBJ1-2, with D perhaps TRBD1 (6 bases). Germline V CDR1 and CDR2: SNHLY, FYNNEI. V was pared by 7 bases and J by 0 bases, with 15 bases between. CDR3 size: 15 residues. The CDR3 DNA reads TGTGCCAGCAAATTAGGGGGGGCTGCTAACTATGGCTACACCTTC. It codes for CASKLGGAANYGYTF.

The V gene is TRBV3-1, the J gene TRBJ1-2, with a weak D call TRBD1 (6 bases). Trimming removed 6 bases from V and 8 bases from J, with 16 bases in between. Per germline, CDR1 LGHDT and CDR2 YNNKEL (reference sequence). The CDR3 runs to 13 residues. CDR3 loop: CASRADSQGGYTF. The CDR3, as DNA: TGTGCCAGCAGGGCGGACTCCCAGGGGGGCTACACCTTC.

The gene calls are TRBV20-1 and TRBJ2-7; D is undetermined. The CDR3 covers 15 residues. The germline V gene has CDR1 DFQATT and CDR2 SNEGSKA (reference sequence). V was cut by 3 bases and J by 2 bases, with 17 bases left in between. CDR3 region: CSARSRPPAPYEQYF. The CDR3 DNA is TGCAGTGCTAGGTCGCGGCCACCGGCCCCCTACGAGCAGTACTTC.

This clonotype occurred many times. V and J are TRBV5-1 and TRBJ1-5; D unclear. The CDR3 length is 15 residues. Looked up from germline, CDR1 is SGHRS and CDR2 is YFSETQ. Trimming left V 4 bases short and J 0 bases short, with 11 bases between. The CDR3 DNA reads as TGCGCCAGCAGCCCGGGAGGGAATAGCAATCAGCCCCAGCATTTT. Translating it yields CASSPGGNSNQPQHF.

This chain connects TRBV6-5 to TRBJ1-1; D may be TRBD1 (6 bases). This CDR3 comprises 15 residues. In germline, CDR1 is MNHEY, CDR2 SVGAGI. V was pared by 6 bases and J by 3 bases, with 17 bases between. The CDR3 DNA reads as TGTGCCAGCAGCCAAGGGACAAGGGGCGACACTGAAGCTTTCTTT. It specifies CASSQGTRGDTEAFF.